This T cell receptor (beta chain) was sequenced in a study of blood T cell repertoires in COVID-19. Overall study: Acute-phase and convalescent COVID-19 samples originated in the United States, Italy and Spain.

This clone was found a few times. This CDR3 has 15 amino acids. Germline CDR1 SGHTA, CDR2 FQGNSA. Trimming took 5 bases from V and 4 from J, leaving 16 bases between them. TCRdb's copy holds only in-frame clones and misses some; the assay was immunoSEQ multiplex PCR. The table lists roughly 100,000 clones, approximately 80% of them singletons. The sequenced sample was peripheral blood. V is TRBV7-2 and J is TRBJ2-3, with D perhaps TRBD2 (5 bases). This clonotype was sampled from a human donor in a cohort sampled during active COVID-19. CDR3 residues: CASSPTLLEADTQYF. Here the CDR3 DNA reads TGTGCCAGCAGCCCCACCCTACTAGAGGCAGATACGCAGTATTTT.